This TCR beta chain originates from a study of OX40 agonist ivuxolimab in advanced cancers. General study results and limits: Mean expanded clone counts were higher in CD8+ than CD4+ T cells. CD4+ and CD8+ T cells in blood underwent clonal expansion by week 6 at 0.1 to 3.0 mg/kg. Low normalized clonal expansion also occurred in some nonresponding patients.

This clone showed up just once. Its antigen remains unknown. V dropped 4 bases and J dropped 14 bases, with 19 bases sitting between them. The V gene's germline CDR1 is SGHRS and CDR2 YFSETQ. The CDR3 is 13 residues long. Excluded were patients having autoimmune disease history or systemic immunosuppression. Assay used: immunoSEQ multiplex PCR; TCRdb lists only in-frame clones, some missing. The sample has 90,000 to 130,000 clones, roughly 90% seen once. This clonotype was obtained from an adult with an advanced solid tumor such as melanoma, head and neck, liver or kidney cancer. The V call is TRBV5-1, the J call TRBJ2-1; D is undetermined. This specimen consisted of CD4+ or CD8+ T cells sorted from blood, obtained in a trial of the OX40 agonist ivuxolimab. The CDR3, as DNA: TGCGCCAGCAGCAATCTGTACGGTGAAGTGAAGTTCTTC. Translating gives CASSNLYGEVKFF.